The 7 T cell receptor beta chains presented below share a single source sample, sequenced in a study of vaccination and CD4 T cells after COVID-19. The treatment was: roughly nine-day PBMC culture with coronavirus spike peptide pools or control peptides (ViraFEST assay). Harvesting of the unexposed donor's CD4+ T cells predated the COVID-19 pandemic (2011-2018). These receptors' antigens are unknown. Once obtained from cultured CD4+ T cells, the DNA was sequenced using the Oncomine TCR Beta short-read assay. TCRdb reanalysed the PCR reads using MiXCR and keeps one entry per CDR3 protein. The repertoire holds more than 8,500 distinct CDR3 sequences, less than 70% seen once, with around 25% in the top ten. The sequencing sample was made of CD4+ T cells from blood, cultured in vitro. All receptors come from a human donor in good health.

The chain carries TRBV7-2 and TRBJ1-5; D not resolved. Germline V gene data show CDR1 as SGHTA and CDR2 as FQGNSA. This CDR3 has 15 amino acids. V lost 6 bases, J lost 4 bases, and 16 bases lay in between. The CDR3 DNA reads TGTGCCAGCAGGCTGGGGTCGGGAGGTAATCAGCCCCAGCATTTT. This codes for CASRLGSGGNQPQHF.

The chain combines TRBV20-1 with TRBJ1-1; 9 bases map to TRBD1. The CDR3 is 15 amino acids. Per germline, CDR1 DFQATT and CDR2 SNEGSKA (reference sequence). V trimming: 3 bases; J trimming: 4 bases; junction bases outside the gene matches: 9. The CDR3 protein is CSASSNRGHGTEAFF. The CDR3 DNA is TGCAGTGCTAGTTCAAACAGGGGGCATGGCACTGAAGCTTTCTTT.

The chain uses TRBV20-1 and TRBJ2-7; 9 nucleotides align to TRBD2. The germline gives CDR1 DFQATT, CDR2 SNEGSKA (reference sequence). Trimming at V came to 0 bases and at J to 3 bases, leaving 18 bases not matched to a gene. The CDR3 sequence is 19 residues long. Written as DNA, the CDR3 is TGCAGTGCTAGAGATCAAGGGTCTAGCGGGACCACAAGCCTCTACGAGCAGTACTTC. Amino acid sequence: CSARDQGSSGTTSLYEQYF.

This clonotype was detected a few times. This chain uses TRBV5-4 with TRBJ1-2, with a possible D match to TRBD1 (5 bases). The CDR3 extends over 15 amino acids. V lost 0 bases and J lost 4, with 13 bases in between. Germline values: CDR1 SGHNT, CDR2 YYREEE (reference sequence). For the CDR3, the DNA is TGTGCCAGCAGCTTGGGTCAGGGTAACAGCTATGGCTACACCTTC. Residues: CASSLGQGNSYGYTF. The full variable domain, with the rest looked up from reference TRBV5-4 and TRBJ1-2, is ETGVTQSPTHLIKTRGQQVTLRCSSQSGHNTVSWYQQALGQGPQFIFQYYREEENGRGNFPPRFSGLQFPNYSSELNVNALELDDSALYLCASSLGQGNSYGYTFGSGTRLTVV.

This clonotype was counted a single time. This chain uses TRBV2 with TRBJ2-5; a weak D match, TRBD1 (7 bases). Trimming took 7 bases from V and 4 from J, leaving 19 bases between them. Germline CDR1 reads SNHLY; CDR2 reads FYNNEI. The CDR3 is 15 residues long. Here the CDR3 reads CASKKRAGGTETQYF. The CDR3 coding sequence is TGTGCCAGCAAAAAGCGGGCAGGGGGTACAGAGACCCAGTACTTC.

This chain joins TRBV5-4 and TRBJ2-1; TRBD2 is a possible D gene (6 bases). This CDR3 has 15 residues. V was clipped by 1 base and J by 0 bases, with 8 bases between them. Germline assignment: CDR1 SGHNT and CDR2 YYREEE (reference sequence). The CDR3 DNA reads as TGTGCCAGCAGCTTGTCGGGGGACTCCTACAATGAGCAGTTCTTC. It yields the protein CASSLSGDSYNEQFF.

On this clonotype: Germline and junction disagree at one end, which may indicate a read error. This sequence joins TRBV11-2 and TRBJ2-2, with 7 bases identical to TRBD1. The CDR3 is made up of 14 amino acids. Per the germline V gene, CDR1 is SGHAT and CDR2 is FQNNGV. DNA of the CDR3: TGTGCCAGCAGCCTAGACAGGGCGGCCGGGGAGCTGTTTTTT. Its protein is CASSLDRAAGELFF.